Listed below are T cell receptor beta chains from one sample, sequenced in a study of T cell responses to AZD1222 COVID-19 vaccine. Generated by immunoSEQ multiplex PCR, the TCRdb table keeps only in-frame clones and is missing some. Here the sample spans roughly 130,000 clones, 70% to 90% being singletons. The sequences come from peripheral blood, collected on day 0 of AZD1222 vaccination. The receptors here all came from an adult in good health. Both conserved end residues are part of each CDR3. Each record gives: CDR3 DNA, CDR3 protein, D gene, J gene, V gene, clone size. D genes are given only for firm matches. Size values are once, few and many counts, or a class for expanded clones, and some rows have none.

TGTGCCAGCAGTGAGCCTAGATCCAACTCTGGAAACACCATATATTTT | CASSEPRSNSGNTIYF | . | TRBJ1-3 | TRBV6-1 | .
TGTGCCACAAAGGACTCCCCAGATACGCAGTATTTT | CATKDSPDTQYF | . | TRBJ2-3 | TRBV19 | .
TGTGCCAGCAGTACCCCTACAGATTACCGAGAGACCCAGTACTTC | CASSTPTDYRETQYF | . | TRBJ2-5 | TRBV6-5 | .
TGTGCCACCAGCCCGAGTCAGACAGGGGGAGGCTACACCTTC | CATSPSQTGGGYTF | TRBD1 | TRBJ1-2 | TRBV24-1 | .
TGTGCCAGCAACACCCGTTTTACAGAGCCCACTGAAGCTTTCTTT | CASNTRFTEPTEAFF | . | TRBJ1-1 | TRBV7-9 | .
TGCGCCAGCAGCCAAGATGGGGGAGGGGATCAGCCCCAGCATTTT | CASSQDGGGDQPQHF | . | TRBJ1-5 | TRBV4-3 | .
TGTGCCAGCCGTGCAGGGAGGTATTCACCCCTCCACTTT | CASRAGRYSPLHF | . | TRBJ1-6 | TRBV12-3/TRBV12-4 | .
TGTGCCAGCAGACTAGCCTTCACCTACGAGCAGTACTTC | CASRLAFTYEQYF | . | TRBJ2-7 | TRBV5-4 | .
TGTGCCAGCAGCACCTACCCCGGGGGCTTTTACGAGCAGTACTTC | CASSTYPGGFYEQYF | . | TRBJ2-7 | TRBV11-2 | .
TGTGCCAGCAGCTGGTCGCGGGATCCGGCCCAAGCCAAAAACATTCAGTACTTC | CASSWSRDPAQAKNIQYF | . | TRBJ2-4 | TRBV21-1 | .
TGTGCCAGCCTCCCCATGGACAGCTCTGGAAACACCATATATTTT | CASLPMDSSGNTIYF | . | TRBJ1-3 | TRBV19 | .
TGTGCCAGCAGCGTGACCGGGACAGGGCCTAACACTGAAGCTTTCTTT | CASSVTGTGPNTEAFF | TRBD1 | TRBJ1-1 | TRBV5-5 | few
TGTGCCAGTAGTAAGGGATCTGGGGCCAACGTCCTGACTTTC | CASSKGSGANVLTF | . | TRBJ2-6 | TRBV19 | few
TGCGCCAGCAGCCAGGATCAGGGGTCTCAGCCCCAGCATTTT | CASSQDQGSQPQHF | . | TRBJ1-5 | TRBV4-3 | .
TGCGCCAGCAGCTGGGGACTAGCGGACTCCTACAATGAGCAGTTCTTC | CASSWGLADSYNEQFF | TRBD2 | TRBJ2-1 | TRBV5-1 | .
TGTGCCAGCAGCGACAGGGGGGAAAAACTGTTTTTT | CASSDRGEKLFF | TRBD1 | TRBJ1-4 | TRBV5-4 | .
TGCGCCAGCAAGGGACAGGGCCCTGAAGCTTTCTTT | CASKGQGPEAFF | TRBD1 | TRBJ1-1 | TRBV4-1 | .
TGTGCCAGCAGTGAAGCGGACAGGGGGCCCCTGCTCTATGGCTACACCTTC | CASSEADRGPLLYGYTF | TRBD1 | TRBJ1-2 | TRBV6-1 | .
TGTGCCAGTAGTAGCGGGAGGGCCAGGGAGACCCAGTACTTC | CASSSGRARETQYF | TRBD2 | TRBJ2-5 | TRBV19 | .
TGCGCCAGCAGCCAAGATAAGCTCCAGGCCTACGAGCAGTACTTC | CASSQDKLQAYEQYF | . | TRBJ2-7 | TRBV4-1 | few
TGTGCCAGCTCACCACGACAGGGCTACGAGCAGTACTTC | CASSPRQGYEQYF | TRBD1 | TRBJ2-7 | TRBV18 | .
TGTGCCAGCAGCTTGGAAGGACAGGGGGCGTTTAACATGAACGAGCAGTACTTC | CASSLEGQGAFNMNEQYF | TRBD1 | TRBJ2-7 | TRBV11-2 | .
TGCGCCAGCAGGGACAGCACAGATACGCAGTATTTT | CASRDSTDTQYF | . | TRBJ2-3 | TRBV10-2 | .
TGTGCCAGCAAGTCCCGCTACGAGCAGTACTTC | CASKSRYEQYF | . | TRBJ2-7 | TRBV6-5 | once
TGTGCCAGCAGTGATTCGGGAGACCCTAATGAAAAACTGTTTTTT | CASSDSGDPNEKLFF | . | TRBJ1-4 | TRBV25-1 | .
TGTGCCAGCAGCTTAGAATTGGCGGGAGGTTTAGGTGAGCAGTTCTTC | CASSLELAGGLGEQFF | TRBD2 | TRBJ2-1 | TRBV7-6 | .
TGTGCCAGCAGCTTAGAGGGCGTCAGGGGCGGGACTAGCAATCAGCCCCAGCATTTT | CASSLEGVRGGTSNQPQHF | . | TRBJ1-5 | TRBV7-9 | .
TGTGCCAGTAGTATCGGACAGTTTAACTATGGCTACACCTTC | CASSIGQFNYGYTF | . | TRBJ1-2 | TRBV19 | many
TGTGCCAGCGGAGTGCCCCACCTCGGACTAGCGGGGCGGAATGAGCAGTTCTTC | CASGVPHLGLAGRNEQFF | TRBD2 | TRBJ2-1 | TRBV7-2 | .
TGTGCCAGCAGCACCTCCGCCGGGTCCTATGGCTACACCTTC | CASSTSAGSYGYTF | . | TRBJ1-2 | TRBV5-4 | .
TGTGCCAGCAGCCCGCCAGACAGGCGCACAGATACGCAGTATTTT | CASSPPDRRTDTQYF | . | TRBJ2-3 | TRBV7-2 | once
TGCGCCAGCAGCTTGGTTACAGGGGGACGGGAGACCCAGTACTTC | CASSLVTGGRETQYF | TRBD1 | TRBJ2-5 | TRBV5-1 | .
TGTGCCTGGGACACGAGGGGACTAGCGGCCTACGAGCAGTACTTC | CAWDTRGLAAYEQYF | TRBD2 | TRBJ2-7 | TRBV30 | .
TGTGCCAGCAGCCCTACGGCTAACTATGGCTACACCTTC | CASSPTANYGYTF | . | TRBJ1-2 | TRBV11-2 | .
TGCGCCAGCAGCTTGGGTGAACTAGCGGGGAGGTACGAGCAGTACTTC | CASSLGELAGRYEQYF | TRBD2 | TRBJ2-7 | TRBV5-1 | .